This is a list of T cell receptor beta chains from one sample in a study of blood T cell repertoires in COVID-19. Repertoires were generated with immunoSEQ multiplex PCR, while TCRdb's copy carries only in-frame clones and drops some. The sample consists of some 200,000 clones, nearly 90% of them appearing once. The sample comprised peripheral blood. The receptors come from a man over 45 with COVID-19, enrolled during active disease. Both conserved end residues are part of each CDR3. The order of the fields is clone size, J gene, V gene, D gene, CDR3 DNA, CDR3 protein. A D gene is named only where the DNA matches it firmly. Size values are once, few and many counts, or a class for expanded clones, and some rows have none.

>-|TRBJ1-3|TRBV14|-
TGTGCCAGCAGCCAAGATCGAGCAGGCGGAAACACCATATATTTT
CASSQDRAGGNTIYF
>once|TRBJ2-7|TRBV7-9|-
TGTGCCAGCAGCTCCCGGGATGAGCAGTACTTC
CASSSRDEQYF
>-|TRBJ1-2|TRBV12-5|TRBD1
TGTGCTAGTGGTTTAACAGGGGCGCGCTATGGCTACACCTTC
CASGLTGARYGYTF
>-|TRBJ2-3|TRBV29-1|-
TGCAGCGACGCTGGAGGGAGGGGGTACACAGATACGCAGTATTTT
CSDAGGRGYTDTQYF
>few|TRBJ2-1|TRBV7-3|TRBD2
TGTGCCAGCAGCCTCCTCGGGGGGGGCTATGATAATGAGCAGTTCTTC
CASSLLGGGYDNEQFF
>-|TRBJ2-7|TRBV9|-
TGTGCCAGCAGCGTAGACAACGGGGGGCCTTCCTACGAGCAGTACTTC
CASSVDNGGPSYEQYF
>-|TRBJ1-4|TRBV12-3/TRBV12-4|-
TGTGCCAGCAGTACCGAGAGATCCGAAAAACTGTTTTTT
CASSTERSEKLFF
>-|TRBJ1-4|TRBV5-1|-
TGCGCCAGCAGTCCCCGTGGGCAGGCTGATAATGAAAAACTGTTTTTT
CASSPRGQADNEKLFF
>-|TRBJ2-7|TRBV2|TRBD1
TGTGCCAGCGCCGGGACAGGCAACGCGGAGCAGTACTTC
CASAGTGNAEQYF
>few|TRBJ1-5|TRBV11-3|-
TGTGCCAGCAGTTTTATGCGGAATCAGCCCCAGCATTTT
CASSFMRNQPQHF
>-|TRBJ2-1|TRBV6-6|TRBD2
TGTGCCAGCAGTTACTCGGGACTAGCGGGAGTTGAGCAGTTCTTC
CASSYSGLAGVEQFF
>-|TRBJ2-1|TRBV12-5|TRBD2
TGTGCTAGTGGTTTGGACGGGACTAGCGGGAGAGGGGGAAATGAGCAGTTCTTC
CASGLDGTSGRGGNEQFF
>-|TRBJ2-5|TRBV7-2|-
TGTGCCAGCAGACCCCGGGGGATAGCGGAAGAGACCCAGTACTTC
CASRPRGIAEETQYF
>once|TRBJ2-2|TRBV5-1|TRBD1
TGCGCCAGCAGCTTGGCCCAATCCAACCGGGACAGGGGCAGAAACACCGGGGAGCTGTTTTTT
CASSLAQSNRDRGRNTGELFF
>-|TRBJ2-7|TRBV7-9|TRBD2
TGTGCCAGCAGCGCCAGTGGGGGGGACGAGCAGTACTTC
CASSASGGDEQYF
>-|TRBJ2-5|TRBV6-5|TRBD2
TGTGCCAGCACCACTAGCGGGGGATTGGAGACCCAGTACTTC
CASTTSGGLETQYF
>-|TRBJ2-3|TRBV13|TRBD2
TGTGCCAGCAGCTTGGGACTAGCGGGAGAGACAGATACGCAGTATTTT
CASSLGLAGETDTQYF
>many|TRBJ2-7|TRBV2|TRBD2
TGTGCCAGCAGTGTACTAGCGGGGGGTTACGAGCAGTACTTC
CASSVLAGGYEQYF
>once|TRBJ1-5|TRBV29-1|-
TGCAGCGCCACACAGGGCTCAAATCAGCCCCAGCATTTT
CSATQGSNQPQHF
>once|TRBJ2-3|TRBV9|TRBD2
TGTGCCAGCAGCGTTAGCGGGATTGGCACAGATACGCAGTATTTT
CASSVSGIGTDTQYF
>-|TRBJ2-1|TRBV6-5|-
TGTGCCAGCAGCAAGACTGGTTACAATGAGCAGTTCTTC
CASSKTGYNEQFF
>-|TRBJ1-6|TRBV5-4|-
TGTGCCAGCAGCTCGACCTCAGGGTCACCCCTCCACTTT
CASSSTSGSPLHF
>few|TRBJ1-3|TRBV6-5|-
TGTGCCAGCAGATACACTGCTTCTGGAAACACCATATATTTT
CASRYTASGNTIYF
>-|TRBJ2-1|TRBV18|TRBD2
TGTGCCAGCTCACCCCTAGTAGCGGGGGCCACCAATGAGCAGTTCTTC
CASSPLVAGATNEQFF
>few|TRBJ2-7|TRBV6-5|-
TGTGCCACCTATGGGCAATCCTACGAGCAGTACTTC
CATYGQSYEQYF
>-|TRBJ1-1|TRBV29-1|-
TGCAGCGTCCTACCTTCCAGGGCGGGGACTGAAGCTTTCTTT
CSVLPSRAGTEAFF
>-|TRBJ1-2|TRBV30|-
TGTGCCTGGAGTGAATCGGGGTATGGCTACACCTTC
CAWSESGYGYTF
>-|TRBJ2-2|TRBV5-1|TRBD1
TGCGCCAGCAGCATAGAGCCGGGACAGGGGAGAACCGGGGAGCTGTTTTTT
CASSIEPGQGRTGELFF
>-|TRBJ1-1|TRBV10-3|TRBD1
TGTGCCATCAGTCGAACAGGGGGCGACACTGAAGCTTTCTTT
CAISRTGGDTEAFF
>few|TRBJ2-7|TRBV5-4|-
TGTGCCAGCAGCCCTATACAGGGTGAGAGCGAGCAGTACTTC
CASSPIQGESEQYF
>few|TRBJ1-1|TRBV19|-
TGTGCCACTAGTAGTGGCAGGCTGAACACTGAAGCTTTCTTT
CATSSGRLNTEAFF
>-|TRBJ1-4|TRBV30|-
TGTGCCTGGAGCAGGACACTTTTTACGGATGAAAAACTGTTTTTT
CAWSRTLFTDEKLFF
>once|TRBJ2-1|TRBV19|TRBD1
TGTGCCAGTACTTCCCGACAGGGAACCTACAATGAGCAGTTCTTC
CASTSRQGTYNEQFF
>-|TRBJ2-5|TRBV18|-
TGTGCCAGCTCACCACCGGGTGAGACTACCGAGACCCAGTACTTC
CASSPPGETTETQYF
>-|TRBJ2-5|TRBV5-5|-
TGTGCCAGCAGCACGGCAGGGGAAGAGACCCAGTACTTC
CASSTAGEETQYF
>-|TRBJ2-2|TRBV24-1|TRBD1
TGTGCCACCAGTGCAGGGACAGGGGCTTTGACGAACACCGGGGAGCTGTTTTTT
CATSAGTGALTNTGELFF
>-|TRBJ1-1|TRBV19|TRBD1
TGTGCCAGTAGCTCAGGGGGTGGGGGCACTGAAGCTTTCTTT
CASSSGGGGTEAFF
>-|TRBJ1-2|TRBV5-4|TRBD1
TGTGCCAGCACCCGGGACAGGGGGCAAAGTGGCTACACCTTC
CASTRDRGQSGYTF
>-|TRBJ1-5|TRBV19|TRBD1
TGTGCCAGTACCGGACAGGGAGGTAATCAGCCCCAGCATTTT
CASTGQGGNQPQHF
>-|TRBJ2-1|TRBV28|-
TGTGCCAGCACGGACAGGAGGGATGAGCAGTTCTTC
CASTDRRDEQFF
>many|TRBJ1-5|TRBV19|-
TGTGCCAGTACCACCGGCACAGGCTGGACCAATCAGCCCCAGCATTTT
CASTTGTGWTNQPQHF
>-|TRBJ2-2|TRBV13|-
TGTGCCAGCAGCAAATTAGCTGGCGCCACCGGGGAGCTGTTTTTT
CASSKLAGATGELFF
>-|TRBJ2-1|TRBV7-9|TRBD2
TGTGCCAGCAGCCGTACCGTGGGGGGGGATAATGAGCAGTTCTTC
CASSRTVGGDNEQFF
>-|TRBJ2-3|TRBV7-2|-
TGTGCCAGCAGCCCAACGACAAGCACAGATACGCAGTATTTT
CASSPTTSTDTQYF
>-|TRBJ1-2|TRBV6-5|-
TGTGCCAGCATTCTCCCTCAGGCTAACTATGGCTACACCTTC
CASILPQANYGYTF
>-|TRBJ1-6|TRBV2|TRBD1
TGTGCCAGCAGTGAAAACAGGGGACCACCCCTCCACTTT
CASSENRGPPLHF
>-|TRBJ2-5|TRBV20-1|TRBD2
TGCAGTGCAAGTCTAGCGGGGATACAAGAGACCCAGTACTTC
CSASLAGIQETQYF
>few|TRBJ1-1|TRBV9|TRBD1
TGTGCCAGCAGCGCCTCTGACAGGGGATGGACTGAAGCTTTCTTT
CASSASDRGWTEAFF
>-|TRBJ1-2|TRBV3-1/TRBV3-2|TRBD1
TGTGCCAGCAGCCCCCGGGGTGGACGACAGGGACATGGCTACACCTTC
CASSPRGGRQGHGYTF
>-|TRBJ1-5|TRBV2|-
TGTGCCAGCAGTCAAGACAACATGGTTCAGCCCCAGCATTTT
CASSQDNMVQPQHF
>-|TRBJ2-1|TRBV11-3|TRBD1
TGTGCCAGCAGCTTAGATCAGGGGGCTGAGCAGTTCTTC
CASSLDQGAEQFF
>-|TRBJ1-2|TRBV4-3|-
TGCGCCAGCAGCCAAGGAGGTGCTAGGGGCTACACCTTC
CASSQGGARGYTF
>few|TRBJ2-7|TRBV30|-
TGTGCCTGGAGGCCCCCCCGGGGGGCCGTCTACGAGCAGTACTTC
CAWRPPRGAVYEQYF